One sample yielded the 5 T cell receptor beta chains listed below, sequenced in a study of cytotoxic CD8 clonotypes in ibrutinib-treated CLL. Data came from immunoSEQ multiplex PCR; TCRdb stores just in-frame clones and leaves some out. The sample holds roughly 250,000 clones; less than 75% are singletons and the top ten take 15% to 19%. This specimen was PBMCs, taken after 24 months of ibrutinib treatment. Receptors originate from a human donor with chronic lymphocytic leukemia.

The gene calls are TRBV29-1 and TRBJ2-3; D not resolved. The CDR3 length is 12 residues. Germline V gives CDR1 SQVTM, CDR2 ANQGSEA. Trimming took off 0 bases at V and 2 bases at J, with 3 bases between the two ends. The CDR3: CSVEESTDTQYF. The CDR3 bases are TGCAGCGTTGAAGAGTCCACAGATACGCAGTATTTT.

The J gene is TRBJ1-5, the V gene TRBV19, with 8 bases aligning to TRBD1. V trimming: 5 bases; J trimming: 4 bases; junction bases outside the gene matches: 4. Germline V gives CDR1 LNHDA, CDR2 SQIVND (reference sequence). This CDR3 comprises 14 residues. The CDR3 loop reads CASSGGTGNQPQHF. CDR3 nucleotide sequence: TGTGCCAGTAGTGGCGGGACAGGTAATCAGCCCCAGCATTTT.

The chain uses TRBV5-1 and TRBJ2-3; D ambiguous. Germline V CDR1 and CDR2: SGHRS, YFSETQ. The CDR3 consists of 15 residues. The germline V and J ends were trimmed by 4 bases and 4 bases, with 16 bases remaining between them. The DNA for the CDR3 is TGCGCCAGCAGCCTTGTTGGGGAAGGGTCAGATACGCAGTATTTT. As protein: CASSLVGEGSDTQYF.

The CDR3 region is CSALPRAFF. The DNA of the CDR3 is TGCAGTGCTCTTCCTCGAGCTTTCTTT. The chain employs TRBV20-1 and TRBJ1-1; D is undetermined. Between the trimmed V and J ends, which lost 5 bases and 10 bases, there was a span of 8 bases. This CDR3 region has 9 residues. Germline assignment: CDR1 DFQATT and CDR2 SNEGSKA (reference sequence).

The V gene is TRBV25-1, the J gene TRBJ2-3; weak D call: TRBD2 (5 bases). Germline lookup yields CDR1 MGHDK and CDR2 SYGVNS. Trimming removed 4 bases at V and 2 bases at J, with 7 bases between. There are 13 residues in the CDR3. CDR3 loop: CASSGTSTDTQYF. CDR3 bases: TGTGCCAGCAGTGGGACTTCCACAGATACGCAGTATTTT.